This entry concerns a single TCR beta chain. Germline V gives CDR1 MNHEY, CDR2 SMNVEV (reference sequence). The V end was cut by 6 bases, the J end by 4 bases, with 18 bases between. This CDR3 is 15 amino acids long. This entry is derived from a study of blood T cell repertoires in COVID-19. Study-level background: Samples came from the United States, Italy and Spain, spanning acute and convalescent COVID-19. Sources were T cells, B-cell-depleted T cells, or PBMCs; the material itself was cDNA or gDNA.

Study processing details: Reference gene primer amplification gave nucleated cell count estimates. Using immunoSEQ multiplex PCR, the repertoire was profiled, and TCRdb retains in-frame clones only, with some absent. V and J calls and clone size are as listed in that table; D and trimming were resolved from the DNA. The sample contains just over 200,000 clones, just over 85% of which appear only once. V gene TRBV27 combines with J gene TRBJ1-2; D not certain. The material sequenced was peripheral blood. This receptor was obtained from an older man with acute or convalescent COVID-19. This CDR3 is CASSSTISLRYGYTF. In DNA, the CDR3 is TGTGCCAGCAGCTCCACGATATCGTTGCGCTATGGCTACACCTTC.